This T cell receptor (beta chain) was identified in a study of blood T cell repertoires in COVID-19. Assay used: immunoSEQ multiplex PCR; TCRdb lists only in-frame clones, some missing. The profile covers some 100,000 clones, with around 86% appearing a single time and 2% to 3% taken by the ten largest. Recruits, aged roughly 18 to 100 years, lived in about two dozen US areas. The CDR3 has 17 amino acids. Trimming pared 1 base from V and 1 base from J, leaving 13 bases between. The germline V gene encodes CDR1 MDHEN and CDR2 SYDVKM. The chain is built from TRBV28 and TRBJ1-4; perhaps TRBD1 as D (5 bases). The sequence was obtained from a woman between 45 and 65 years old who had recovered from COVID-19. Sequenced sample: PBMCs or T cells enriched from blood (not recorded which). CDR3: CASSLLVGGRTNEKLFF. CDR3 coding DNA: TGTGCCAGCAGTTTATTAGTCGGGGGAAGAACTAATGAAAAACTGTTTTTT. Supplemented by reference TRBV28 and TRBJ1-4, the full variable domain reads DVKVTQSSRYLVKRTGEKVFLECVQDMDHENMFWYRQDPGLGLRLIYFSYDVKMKEKGDIPEGYSVSREKKERFSLILESASTNQTSMYLCASSLLVGGRTNEKLFFGSGTQLSVL.